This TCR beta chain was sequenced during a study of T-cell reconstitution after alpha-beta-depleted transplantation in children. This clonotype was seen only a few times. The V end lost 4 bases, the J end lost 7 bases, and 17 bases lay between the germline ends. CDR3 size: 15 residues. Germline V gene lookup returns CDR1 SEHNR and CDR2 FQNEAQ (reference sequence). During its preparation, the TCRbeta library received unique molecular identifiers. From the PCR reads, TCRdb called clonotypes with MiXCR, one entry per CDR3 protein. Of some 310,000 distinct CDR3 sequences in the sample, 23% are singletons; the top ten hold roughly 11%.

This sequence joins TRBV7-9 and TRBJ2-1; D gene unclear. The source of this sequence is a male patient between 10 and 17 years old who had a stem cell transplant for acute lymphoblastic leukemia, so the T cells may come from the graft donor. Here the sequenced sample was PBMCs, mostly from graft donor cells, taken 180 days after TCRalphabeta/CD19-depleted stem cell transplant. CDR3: CASSWPDDGPNEQFF. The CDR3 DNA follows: TGTGCCAGCAGCTGGCCGGATGACGGGCCGAATGAGCAGTTCTTC.